What follows are 30 T cell receptor beta chains derived from one specimen sequenced in a study of blood T cell repertoires in COVID-19. The protocol was immunoSEQ multiplex PCR, while the TCRdb copy is restricted to in-frame clones and leaves out a portion. This sample has almost 95,000 clones, with around nine tenths found just once. What was sequenced was peripheral blood. The receptors shown here come from a woman aged 55 to 70 with COVID-19, enrolled during active disease.

The rearrangement links TRBV4-1 to TRBJ2-7; 9 bases map to TRBD2. Trimming cost V 4 bases and J 4 bases; bases outside gene matches: 5. CDR1 is MGHRA and CDR2 is YSYEKL in the germline V gene. The CDR3 totals 14 residues. CDR3 coding DNA: TGCGCCAGCAGCCCCAGAGCGGGGGGATACGAGCAGTACTTC. It codes for CASSPRAGGYEQYF.

The genes are TRBV7-8 and TRBJ2-7, with D possibly matching TRBD1 (6 bases). This CDR3 has 16 amino acids. Per germline, CDR1 SGHVS and CDR2 FQNEAQ. V lost 1 base, J lost 2 bases, and 15 bases lay in between. The CDR3 loop reads CASSLGQGNIAYEQYF. As DNA, the CDR3 is TGTGCCAGCAGCTTAGGGCAGGGGAATATAGCCTACGAGCAGTACTTC.

The chain is built from TRBV5-1 and TRBJ2-2; 7 positions match TRBD1. The CDR3 contains 16 residues. Germline lookup yields CDR1 SGHRS and CDR2 YFSETQ. V lost 3 bases to trimming and J lost 0 bases; unmatched junction nucleotides: 5. The CDR3 region has the DNA TGCGCCAGCAGCTGGCAGGGGGTTACGAACACCGGGGAGCTGTTTTTT. It translates to CASSWQGVTNTGELFF.

This clone was seen a single time. V gene TRBV7-9 combines with J gene TRBJ2-3; 10 positions match TRBD2. In germline, CDR1 is SEHNR, CDR2 FQNEAQ (reference sequence). This CDR3 is built from 16 residues. V gave up 5 bases and J gave up 2 bases; unmatched junction bases: 7. CDR3 loop: CASSPPTSGATDTQYF. The CDR3 DNA reads as TGTGCCAGCAGCCCACCCACTAGCGGGGCCACAGATACGCAGTATTTT.

CDR3 region: CASSWYGGRGDTQYF. CDR3 DNA sequence: TGTGCCAGCAGCTGGTACGGGGGGCGGGGAGATACGCAGTATTTT. The V call is TRBV5-8, the J call TRBJ2-3, with a possible D match to TRBD2 (7 bases). The CDR3 spans 15 residues. Trimming pared 3 bases from V and 5 bases from J, leaving 16 bases between. The germline V gene has CDR1 SGHTS and CDR2 YDEGEE.

The chain couples TRBV9 to TRBJ1-2; possible D gene TRBD1, 6 bases. The V gene lost 0 bases and the J gene lost 4 bases, with 13 bases spanning the gap. This CDR3 has 15 residues. The germline gives CDR1 SGDLS, CDR2 YYNGEE. CDR3 amino acids: CASSVDAGVAYGYTF. The CDR3 nucleotides are TGTGCCAGCAGCGTAGACGCAGGGGTGGCCTATGGCTACACCTTC.

This chain uses TRBV12-5 with TRBJ2-5, with TRBD2 identical over 12 bases. The V segment lost 4 bases and the J segment 5 bases; nucleotides outside the gene matches: 5. The CDR3 extends over 15 amino acids. Germline V gene lookup returns CDR1 LGHNT and CDR2 FRNRAP. CDR3 DNA sequence: TGTGCTAGTGGTTCTCTAGCGGGGGGGCTGGAGACCCAGTACTTC. This translates into CASGSLAGGLETQYF.

The rearrangement links TRBV11-2 to TRBJ2-5; 8 nucleotides line up with TRBD2. The CDR3 covers 17 residues. V was clipped by 2 bases and J by 0 bases; unmatched bases: 8. Per germline, CDR1 SGHAT and CDR2 FQNNGV. DNA of the CDR3: TGTGCCAGCAGCTTAACCCCCCCGGGGGGGTACCAAGAGACCCAGTACTTC. As protein: CASSLTPPGGYQETQYF.

The chain links TRBV7-9 to TRBJ2-6; 9 bases fit TRBD2. Germline trimming cut 7 bases from V and 0 bases from J; bases unmatched to any gene: 16. The germline gives CDR1 SEHNR, CDR2 FQNEAQ (reference sequence). There are 20 residues in the CDR3. The CDR3 spells CASTRPPTRGGVSGANVLTF. CDR3 coding DNA: TGTGCCAGCACCAGGCCCCCTACGCGCGGGGGGGTCTCTGGGGCCAACGTCCTGACTTTC.

V gene TRBV10-3 combines with J gene TRBJ1-1; D is unresolved. Germline V gene data show CDR1 as ENHRY and CDR2 as SYGVKD. Trimming took 0 bases from V and 1 from J, leaving 9 bases between them. CDR3 size: 15 residues. In DNA form, the CDR3 reads TGTGCCATCAGTGAGTCTGTCCCTTCGAACACTGAAGCTTTCTTT. It is translated as CAISESVPSNTEAFF.

The chain links TRBV21-1 to TRBJ2-3; TRBD1 is the table's D call, not checked against the DNA. TRBV21-1 is classified as a pseudogene. There are 15 residues in the CDR3. CDR3 loop: CASSKGPKCTDTQYF. DNA of the CDR3: TGTGCCAGCAGCAAAGGTCCCAAATGCACAGATACGCAGTATTTT.

J is TRBJ2-2 and V is TRBV6-6, with TRBD1 as a possible D gene (5 bases). Looked up from germline, CDR1 is MNHNY and CDR2 is SVGAGI (reference sequence). The V end lost 5 bases, the J end lost 4 bases, and 23 bases lay between the germline ends. This CDR3 has 18 residues. The DNA of the CDR3 is TGTGCCAGCAGTCCTTCTTGGCAGGGCGTAAGGGGCACCGGGGAGCTGTTTTTT. Its translation is CASSPSWQGVRGTGELFF.

The chain couples TRBV4-3 to TRBJ1-4; D is ambiguous. CDR1 is LGHNA and CDR2 is YSLEER in the germline V gene. There are 17 residues in the CDR3. The ends were cut back, 0 bases at V and 4 bases at J, with 15 bases in the middle. CDR3 region: CASSQDLMGAFNEKLFF. CDR3 DNA: TGCGCCAGCAGCCAAGATCTAATGGGAGCCTTTAATGAAAAACTGTTTTTT.

The genes are TRBV10-3 and TRBJ2-3, with D perhaps TRBD2 (5 bases). V lost 2 bases and J 4 bases, leaving 10 bases between the germline ends. The CDR3 is made up of 14 amino acids. Germline values: CDR1 ENHRY, CDR2 SYGVKD. DNA for the CDR3: TGTGCCATCAGTGAGACGACGAGGGCAGATACGCAGTATTTT. This encodes CAISETTRADTQYF.

The chain combines TRBV5-6 with TRBJ2-7, with D unclear. CDR3 length: 13 amino acids. CDR1 is SGHDT and CDR2 is YYEEEE in the germline V gene. V lost 4 bases and J 2 bases, leaving 10 bases between the germline ends. The CDR3 nucleotides read TGTGCCAGCAGCGAGCTAGGAACCTACGAGCAGTACTTC. Its translation: CASSELGTYEQYF.

V is TRBV7-8 and J is TRBJ2-7, with TRBD1 matching 8 bases. Germline V gene data show CDR1 as SGHVS and CDR2 as FQNEAQ. The ends lost 7 bases at V and 9 bases at J; junction bases unmatched: 11. This CDR3 has 13 residues. The CDR3 protein is CASTLDRALGQYF. CDR3 coding DNA: TGTGCCAGCACCTTGGACAGGGCCTTGGGGCAGTACTTC.

The chain joins TRBV7-2 to TRBJ2-1; no definite D call. The CDR3 contains 16 residues. Germline V lookup: CDR1 SGHTA, CDR2 FQGNSA. Trimming left V 6 bases short and J 0 bases short, with 15 bases between. In DNA form, the CDR3 reads TGTGCCAGCAGACAAGTCGGCGGAAGCTCCTACAATGAGCAGTTCTTC. Translating gives CASRQVGGSSYNEQFF.

CDR3 protein: CASSSDLGDRSGNTIYF. CDR3 coding DNA: TGTGCCAGCAGCTCGGACCTAGGGGACAGAAGCGGAAACACCATATATTTT. The V call is TRBV5-6, the J call TRBJ1-3, with 7 bases that match TRBD1. The germline gives CDR1 SGHDT, CDR2 YYEEEE. There are 17 residues in the CDR3. J lost 4 bases, V lost 3 bases, and 13 bases had no gene match.

The chain is built from TRBV5-1 and TRBJ2-7, with unresolved D. V lost 4 bases and J 5 bases, leaving 7 bases between the germline ends. The germline gives CDR1 SGHRS, CDR2 YFSETQ. The CDR3 runs 11 residues. The CDR3 protein is CASSPPDEQYF. In DNA, the CDR3 is TGCGCCAGCAGCCCTCCGGACGAGCAGTACTTC.

The chain recombines TRBV7-2 with TRBJ2-3, with 7 bases lining up with TRBD2. Germline V gives CDR1 SGHTA, CDR2 FQGNSA. The CDR3 is 17 amino acids. J gave up 5 bases and V 2 bases, and 13 bases lay outside the gene matches. CDR3 nucleotide sequence: TGTGCCAGCAGCTTACTCTCGCCGCTAGCGGTGATAGATACGCAGTATTTT. Translation gives CASSLLSPLAVIDTQYF.

The rearrangement uses TRBV2 and TRBJ1-5, with 10 nucleotides matching TRBD1. This CDR3 region has 12 residues. The germline CDR1 and CDR2 sequences are SNHLY and FYNNEI. V lost 6 bases and J lost 9; bases outside the gene matches: 2. CDR3 protein: CASRGQGTPQHF. Here the CDR3 DNA reads TGTGCCAGCAGGGGACAGGGGACGCCCCAGCATTTT. Together with reference TRBV2 and TRBJ1-5, the CDR3 gives the full variable domain: EPEVTQTPSHQVTQMGQEVILRCVPISNHLYFYWYRQILGQKVEFLVSFYNNEISEKSEIFDDQFSVERPDGSNFTLKIRSTKLEDSAMYFCASRGQGTPQHFGDGTRLSIL.

The V and J genes are TRBV27 and TRBJ2-5; 15 bases fit TRBD2. CDR1 and CDR2 from the germline V gene are MNHEY and SMNVEV (reference sequence). The CDR3 has 15 amino acids. The V segment lost 5 bases and the J segment 5 bases; nucleotides outside the gene matches: 3. In DNA, the CDR3 is TGTGCCAGCAGTCAGGGACTAGCGGGGGGTGAGACCCAGTACTTC. Encoded protein: CASSQGLAGGETQYF.

The rearrangement links TRBV27 to TRBJ2-2; 7 nucleotides line up with TRBD1. CDR1 is MNHEY and CDR2 is SMNVEV in the germline V gene (reference sequence). V lost 8 bases to trimming and J lost 8 bases; unmatched junction nucleotides: 17. This CDR3 is built from 16 residues. This CDR3 reads CASSADRENGRGELFF. The CDR3 DNA reads as TGTGCCAGCTCCGCCGACAGGGAAAATGGGCGGGGGGAGCTGTTTTTT.

The chain joins TRBV30 to TRBJ2-4, with 12 bases fitting TRBD2. The CDR3 has 14 amino acids. Germline lookup yields CDR1 GTSNPN and CDR2 SVGIG (reference sequence). With 1 base clipped from V and 7 bases from J, the junction kept 2 bases outside the gene matches. The CDR3 loop reads CAWSAGLAGNIQYF. The CDR3 DNA reads as TGTGCCTGGAGTGCTGGACTAGCGGGGAACATTCAGTACTTC.

This chain links TRBV6-2 or TRBV6-3 with TRBJ2-1; D is unclear. V was clipped by 4 bases and J by 0 bases, with 13 bases between them. The germline CDR1 and CDR2 sequences are MNHEY and SVGEGT. CDR3 length: 16 residues. CDR3 residues: CASSLSSVSSYNEQFF. The CDR3 DNA reads as TGTGCCAGCAGTTTGTCGTCTGTTAGCTCCTACAATGAGCAGTTCTTC.

The gene calls are TRBV30 and TRBJ1-2; tentatively, D is TRBD1 (5 bases). CDR1 and CDR2 from the germline V gene are GTSNPN and SVGIG (reference sequence). CDR3 size: 15 residues. V lost 6 bases and J 2 bases, leaving 19 bases between the germline ends. CDR3 loop: CACHGGRGGNYGYTF. As DNA, the CDR3 is TGTGCCTGCCACGGAGGGCGGGGGGGGAACTATGGCTACACCTTC.

This clone appeared a single time. The chain links TRBV5-1 to TRBJ2-5; TRBD1 agrees at 10 bases. CDR1 SGHRS and CDR2 YFSETQ come from the germline V gene. V lost 7 bases to trimming and J lost 5 bases; unmatched junction nucleotides: 5. This CDR3 has 13 residues. DNA of the CDR3: TGCGCCAGCCGGGGGACAGGGGTGGAGACCCAGTACTTC. Its protein is CASRGTGVETQYF.

The chain uses TRBV5-1 and TRBJ1-4; 8 positions match TRBD1. Germline CDR1 and CDR2: SGHRS and YFSETQ. This CDR3 has 17 amino acids. With 4 bases clipped from V and 3 bases from J, the junction kept 11 bases outside the gene matches. The CDR3 bases are TGCGCCAGCAGCACAACCCCCCAGGGGGCGCCTAATGAAAAACTGTTTTTT. This translates into CASSTTPQGAPNEKLFF.

This rearrangement joins TRBV6-2 or TRBV6-3 to TRBJ2-2; D call uncertain. Trimming removed 8 bases at V and 4 bases at J, with 8 bases between. The germline CDR1 and CDR2 sequences are MNHEY and SVGEGT. The CDR3 runs 12 residues. The CDR3 DNA reads as TGTGCCAGCCGCCTCGTCACCGGGGAGCTGTTTTTT. Residues: CASRLVTGELFF.

This chain links TRBV6-2 or TRBV6-3 with TRBJ2-1, with TRBD2 matching over 8 bases. The CDR3 has 15 residues. The J segment lost 4 bases and the V segment lost 6 bases, leaving 8 bases of the junction unmatched. Per the germline V gene, CDR1 is MNHEY and CDR2 is SVGEGT. CDR3 protein: CASSPRRGVYNEQFF. CDR3 in DNA: TGTGCCAGCAGCCCCAGGCGGGGGGTATACAATGAGCAGTTCTTC.